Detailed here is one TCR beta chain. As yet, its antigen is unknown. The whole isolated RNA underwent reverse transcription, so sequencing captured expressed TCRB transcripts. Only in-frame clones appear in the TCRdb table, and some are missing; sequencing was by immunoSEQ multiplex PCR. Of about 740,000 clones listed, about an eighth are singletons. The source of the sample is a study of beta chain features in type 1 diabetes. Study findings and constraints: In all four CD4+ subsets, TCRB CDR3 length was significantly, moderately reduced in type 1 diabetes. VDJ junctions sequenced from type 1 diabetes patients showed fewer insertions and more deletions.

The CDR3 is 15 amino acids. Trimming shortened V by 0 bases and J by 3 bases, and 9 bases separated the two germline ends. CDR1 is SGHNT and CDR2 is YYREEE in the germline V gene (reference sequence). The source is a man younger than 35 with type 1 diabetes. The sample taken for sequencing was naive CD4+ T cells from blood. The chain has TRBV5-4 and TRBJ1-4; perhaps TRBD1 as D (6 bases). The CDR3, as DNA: TGTGCCAGCAGCTTGGATACAGGGTCTAATGAAAAACTGTTTTTT. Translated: CASSLDTGSNEKLFF.